Listed below are T cell receptor beta chains from one sample, sequenced in a study of cytomegalovirus exposure and HLA in healthy donors. Using immunoSEQ multiplex PCR, the repertoire was profiled, and TCRdb retains in-frame clones only, with some absent. The sample includes roughly 150,000 clones, roughly 90% seen only once; the top ten take about 9.3%. Sample: PBMCs. The origin of the receptors is a woman between 18 and 29 years old in good health and CMV-seropositive. Each CDR3 is given with its conserved first and last residue. D genes are given only for firm matches. Clone size is shown for a subset of rows, as once, few, many or a class of expanded clone.

TRBV28	TRBJ2-6	TRBD1	NA	TGTGCCAGCAGTGGGGACGGGGACAGTCGAGTCTCTGGGGCCAACGTCCTGACTTTC	CASSGDGDSRVSGANVLTF
TRBV27	TRBJ2-1	NA	NA	TGTGCCAGCAGTCTCCGACAGACCTACAATGAGCAGTTCTTC	CASSLRQTYNEQFF
TRBV18	TRBJ2-6	TRBD2	NA	TGTGCCAGCTCACCATCTCTAGCGGGAGAGGGAGGGGCCAACGTCCTGACTTTC	CASSPSLAGEGGANVLTF
TRBV4-2	TRBJ2-7	TRBD1	NA	TGTGCCAGCAGCCAAACCAGGGGGAGCTCCTACGAGCAGTACTTC	CASSQTRGSSYEQYF
TRBV30	TRBJ2-1	TRBD2	NA	TGTGCCTGGAGCCCGGGACTAGCGGGAGTTGAGCAGTTCTTC	CAWSPGLAGVEQFF
TRBV10-1	TRBJ2-2	NA	NA	TGCGCCAGCAGTGTAACTGTCACCGGGGAGCTGTTTTTT	CASSVTVTGELFF
TRBV4-1	TRBJ1-5	NA	NA	TGCGCCAGCAGCCCTACAGGGTCGAATCAGCCCCAGCATTTT	CASSPTGSNQPQHF
TRBV4-1	TRBJ2-7	TRBD1	NA	TGCGCCAGCAGCAAAGGGACAGGGGGCACCTACGAGCAGTACTTC	CASSKGTGGTYEQYF
TRBV28	TRBJ2-4	NA	NA	TGTGCCAGCAGTGTGAAACTAGCCAAAAACATTCAGTACTTC	CASSVKLAKNIQYF
TRBV12-5	TRBJ1-2	NA	NA	TGTGCTAGTGGTTTGGTTTCCCCAGGGCTCTTGCAGGATGGCTACACCTTC	CASGLVSPGLLQDGYTF
TRBV6-1	TRBJ2-3	TRBD2	NA	TGTGCCAGCAGTGCTAGCGGGAGGAGTGGCACAGATACGCAGTATTTT	CASSASGRSGTDTQYF
TRBV7-6	TRBJ2-1	TRBD2	NA	TGTGCCAGCAGCATAGCGGGAGGGACCGGGTTTACCGATGAGCAGTTCTTC	CASSIAGGTGFTDEQFF
TRBV29-1	TRBJ2-1	TRBD2	once	TGCAGCGTTGATGGGACTAGCCACTTTGAGCAGTTCTTC	CSVDGTSHFEQFF
TRBV7-9	TRBJ2-1	TRBD2	NA	TGTGCCAGCAGCTTACCTACCCTAGCGGGAGGTAGGGATGAGCAGTTCTTC	CASSLPTLAGGRDEQFF
TRBV7-9	TRBJ1-1	NA	NA	TGTGCCAGCAGCTTAAGCGGGGTTGGGACTGAAGCTTTCTTT	CASSLSGVGTEAFF
TRBV6-4	TRBJ2-3	NA	NA	TGTGCCAGCAGTGACTCCGAGAGCACAGATACGCAGTATTTT	CASSDSESTDTQYF
TRBV28	TRBJ2-2	NA	NA	TGTGCCAGCAACGGTCCGCTGAGTACCGGGGAGCTGTTTTTT	CASNGPLSTGELFF
TRBV30	TRBJ2-3	NA	NA	TGTGCCTGGTTGACAGGTTTAACAGATACGCAGTATTTT	CAWLTGLTDTQYF
TRBV19	TRBJ2-7	NA	NA	TGTGCCAGTAGTATGTCCGAAGGGGTTGGGTACGAGCAGTACTTC	CASSMSEGVGYEQYF
TRBV6-1	TRBJ1-2	TRBD1	NA	TGTGCCAGCAGTGTCCGGGACAGCTCCCTTTCTTATGGCTACACCTTC	CASSVRDSSLSYGYTF
TRBV30	TRBJ1-3	TRBD1	NA	TGTGCCTGGAGATTGACAGGGTCTGGAAACACCATATATTTT	CAWRLTGSGNTIYF
TRBV7-9	TRBJ2-7	NA	NA	TGTGCCAGCAGCTTAGGAGGGGGAGAGAAAGCCTACGAGCAGTACTTC	CASSLGGGEKAYEQYF
TRBV7-9	TRBJ2-1	TRBD2	NA	TGTGCCAGCAGCGAAAGTAGCGGGAGGGTCCCTAGGTGGGAGCAGTTCTTC	CASSESSGRVPRWEQFF
TRBV5-4	TRBJ2-7	NA	NA	TGTGCCAGCAGTTCGAAGGGAGTGACCGGGAGCTTGGGGACTTACGAGCAGTACTTC	CASSSKGVTGSLGTYEQYF
TRBV19	TRBJ2-3	TRBD2	NA	TGTGCCAGTAGTATCCAGCGGGAGGGCCGAGATACGCAGTATTTT	CASSIQREGRDTQYF
TRBV9	TRBJ1-2	NA	NA	TGTGCCAGCAGCGTAGGTTCCGGCTATGGCTACACCTTC	CASSVGSGYGYTF
TRBV2	TRBJ1-4	NA	NA	TGTGCCAGCAGTGATGGGCAGGGTCATGAAAAACTGTTTTTT	CASSDGQGHEKLFF
TRBV7-9	TRBJ1-2	TRBD1	NA	TGTGCCAGCAGCTTCCTTACAGGGGGCTATGGCTACACCTTC	CASSFLTGGYGYTF
TRBV13	TRBJ1-4	TRBD1	NA	TGTGCCAGCAGCTTAAGGGGGCAGGAAAAACTGTTTTTT	CASSLRGQEKLFF
TRBV29-1	TRBJ2-7	NA	once	TGCAGCGCCTCATCAGGGGAGGGCGAGCAGTACTTC	CSASSGEGEQYF
TRBV2	TRBJ1-4	NA	NA	TGTGCCAGCAGGGAGCATAATGAAAAACTGTTTTTT	CASREHNEKLFF
TRBV5-6	TRBJ2-1	NA	NA	TGTGCCAGCAGCCTGCGGCTCAGTCAGCAGTTCTTC	CASSLRLSQQFF
TRBV30	TRBJ1-1	NA	NA	TGTGCCTGGAGCCGGGACCTCCGGGAGGCTTTCTTT	CAWSRDLREAFF
TRBV7-2	TRBJ2-5	TRBD1	NA	TGTGCCAGCAGCTTCGGGAGCGCGCCGGGACAGGGAGAGTACTTC	CASSFGSAPGQGEYF
TRBV7-3	TRBJ2-1	TRBD2	NA	TGTGCCAGCAGCCTCAGACTAGCTCCGTACAATGAGCAGTTCTTC	CASSLRLAPYNEQFF
TRBV28	TRBJ2-5	NA	NA	TGTGCCAGCAGTTTCGTCGGTTTAGCGGCGGACTTGGAGACCCAGTACTTC	CASSFVGLAADLETQYF
TRBV18	TRBJ1-4	NA	NA	TGTGCCAGCTCGCAAATGAGGGACATACCCGAAAAACTGTTTTTT	CASSQMRDIPEKLFF
TRBV5-6	TRBJ2-5	TRBD2	few	TGTGCCAGCAGCGCCCCGGGACTAGCGGGGGGAGAGACCCAGTACTTC	CASSAPGLAGGETQYF
TRBV20-1	TRBJ2-1	NA	NA	TGCAGTGCACAGCAGTACAATGAGCAGTTCTTC	CSAQQYNEQFF
TRBV9	TRBJ2-3	NA	NA	TGTGCCAGCAGCGTACTATCCAGCACAGATACGCAGTATTTT	CASSVLSSTDTQYF
TRBV9	TRBJ2-3	NA	NA	TGTGCCAGCAGCGTAAAGTCTGAGGCTTCGCAGTATTTT	CASSVKSEASQYF
TRBV27	TRBJ2-7	NA	NA	TGTGCCAGCTACACTCGTGGGACATTCCCGGGGGAGCAGTACTTC	CASYTRGTFPGEQYF
TRBV6-5	TRBJ1-4	NA	NA	TGTGCCAGCAGCCCCAGTCGAACTAATGAAAAACTGTTTTTT	CASSPSRTNEKLFF
TRBV6-7	TRBJ2-2	TRBD2	NA	TGTGCCAGCAGTTATAGGCCGGGACTAGCGGGACGTTTGGGCGGGGAGCTGTTTTTT	CASSYRPGLAGRLGGELFF
TRBV28	TRBJ2-7	TRBD2	NA	TGTGCCAGCAGGTCGGGAGGTCCAAACTACGAGCAGTACTTC	CASRSGGPNYEQYF
TRBV21-1	TRBJ2-7	NA	NA	TGTGCCAGCAGCAAAACCGGACTAGCGGGTCGGGGACCCTACGAGCAGTACTTC	CASSKTGLAGRGPYEQYF
TRBV7-9	TRBJ2-1	NA	NA	TGTGCCAGCAGCTCCCTGAGTGGGCCGTACAATGAGCAGTTCTTC	CASSSLSGPYNEQFF
TRBV30	TRBJ1-4	TRBD1	NA	TGTGCCTGCCAGACAGGGAGAAATGAAAAACTGTTTTTT	CACQTGRNEKLFF
TRBV5-6	TRBJ2-5	TRBD1	NA	TGTGCCAGCAGCACGGGACAGGGTGTAGAAGAGACCCAGTACTTC	CASSTGQGVEETQYF
TRBV28	TRBJ2-1	NA	NA	TGTGCCAGCAGGCTTGAGGCGGGCAATGAGCAGTTCTTC	CASRLEAGNEQFF
TRBV7-3	TRBJ2-7	TRBD2	NA	TGTGCCAGCAGCTTAACGGGATCGGGAGGGCCCTACGAGCAGTACTTC	CASSLTGSGGPYEQYF
TRBV5-1	TRBJ1-1	NA	NA	TGCGCCAGCAGCTTGTCCCGGGGGGCAGGGACTGAAGCTTTCTTT	CASSLSRGAGTEAFF
TRBV6-5	TRBJ1-5	TRBD1	few	TGTGCCAGCAGTCGAACAGGGGCTCAGCCCCAGCATTTT	CASSRTGAQPQHF